A selection of T cell receptor beta chains follows, all from one sample in a study of CD8+CD57+ T cells in acquired aplastic anemia. TCRdb reanalysed the reads using MiXCR and keeps one entry per CDR3 protein. The sample shows 150,000 to 200,000 distinct CDR3 sequences, about 45% of them seen only once. What was sequenced was sorted CD4+, CD8+, or CD8+CD57+ T cells (not recorded which) from PBMCs. All receptors derive from a human donor with aplastic anemia. Each CDR3 is given with its conserved first and last residue. D genes are given only for firm matches. Clone size is stated in some rows and not others, as once, few, many or a class when expanded.

J gene	V gene	D gene	clone size	CDR3 protein	CDR3 DNA
TRBJ2-5	TRBV15	TRBD1	medium-sized	CATSRGQGVETQYF	TGTGCCACCAGCAGAGGGCAGGGGGTCGAGACCCAGTACTTC
TRBJ1-5	TRBV6-5	-	many	CASSYRRNQPQHF	TGTGCCAGCAGTTACCGCCGCAATCAGCCCCAGCATTTT
TRBJ1-2	TRBV2	TRBD1	many	CASSDGTEYGYTF	TGTGCCAGCAGTGATGGGACAGAGTATGGCTACACCTTC
TRBJ1-4	TRBV10-1	TRBD1	-	CASSERDRGKEKLFF	TGCGCCAGCAGTGAAAGGGACAGGGGTAAGGAAAAACTGTTCTTT
TRBJ1-6	TRBV7-2	-	-	CASNRDINSPLHF	TGTGCCAGCAACCGGGACATCAATTCACCCCTCCACTTT
TRBJ2-3	TRBV15	TRBD2	once	CATSSSTSRADTQYF	TGTGCCACCAGCAGCTCGACTAGCCGGGCAGATACGCAGTATTTT
TRBJ1-2	TRBV7-3	-	-	CASSPTTEYGYTF	TGTGCCAGCAGCCCAACAACGGAGTATGGCTACACCTTC
TRBJ1-3	TRBV6-1	-	many	CASSESLGNTIYF	TGTGCCAGCAGTGAGTCACTTGGAAACACCATATATTTT
TRBJ1-5	TRBV5-1	TRBD1	many	CASSTGQPNQPQHF	TGCGCCAGCAGCACGGGACAGCCTAATCAGCCCCAGCATTTT
TRBJ1-1	TRBV29-1	-	-	CSVDATPNTEAFF	TGCAGCGTTGACGCGACACCCAACACTGAAGCTTTCTTT
TRBJ2-3	TRBV15	-	-	CATSRDQGDTQYF	TGTGCCACCAGCAGAGATCAGGGAGATACGCAGTATTTT
TRBJ1-3	TRBV19	-	-	CASSRDWSSGNTIYF	TGTGCCAGTAGTAGGGACTGGAGCTCTGGAAACACCATATATTTT
TRBJ2-2	TRBV6-1	-	-	CASSEAPGPGELFF	TGTGCCAGCAGTGAAGCTCCGGGGCCCGGGGAGCTGTTTTTT
TRBJ1-6	TRBV20-1	-	-	CSASRPDHSYNSPLHF	TGCAGTGCTAGTCGTCCGGACCACTCCTATAATTCACCCCTCCACTTT
TRBJ2-1	TRBV19	TRBD2	many	CASSDPLAARQFF	TGTGCCAGTAGTGATCCCCTAGCGGCCCGGCAGTTCTTC
TRBJ2-7	TRBV25-1	TRBD1	few	CASSGQGVHEQYF	TGTGCCAGCAGTGGACAGGGCGTCCACGAGCAGTACTTC
TRBJ1-1	TRBV25-1	-	once	CASSRTEMNTEAFF	TGTGCCAGCAGTCGGACTGAGATGAACACTGAAGCTTTCTTT
TRBJ1-2	TRBV25-1	-	-	CASSPPRGVNTEAFYGYTF	TGTGCCAGCAGTCCGCCGAGGGGAGTGAACACTGAAGCTTTCTATGGCTACACCTTC
TRBJ2-1	TRBV5-1	-	many	CASSLSGQFYNEQFF	TGCGCCAGCAGCTTGTCAGGGCAGTTCTACAATGAGCAGTTCTTC
TRBJ1-6	TRBV6-5	-	-	CAISYSGNSPLHF	TGTGCCATCAGTTACTCGGGTAATTCACCCCTCCACTTT
TRBJ1-6	TRBV4-1	-	many	CASSLGWEGNSPLHF	TGCGCCAGCAGCCTTGGGTGGGAAGGGAATTCACCCCTCCACTTT
TRBJ2-2	TRBV19	TRBD2	many	CASTGLGGGELFF	TGTGCCAGCACGGGACTAGGAGGCGGGGAGCTGTTTTTT
TRBJ2-3	TRBV20-1	TRBD2	many	CSARTSGRTDTQYF	TGCAGTGCTAGAACCAGCGGGAGAACAGATACGCAGTATTTT
TRBJ1-2	TRBV7-2	-	many	CASIKRGQGGYTF	TGTGCCAGCATTAAGCGGGGGCAAGGCGGCTACACCTTC
TRBJ2-2	TRBV7-3	TRBD2	many	CASSLAGATNTGELFF	TGTGCCAGCAGCTTAGCGGGAGCCACGAACACCGGGGAGCTGTTTTTT
TRBJ2-6	TRBV6-2/TRBV6-3	TRBD1	many	CASSYDRGLTGANVLTF	TGTGCCAGCAGTTACGACAGGGGGTTGACTGGGGCCAACGTCCTGACTTTC
TRBJ1-1	TRBV10-3	-	once	CAISDHPGQEAFF	TGTGCCATCAGTGACCATCCCGGACAGGAAGCTTTCTTT
TRBJ1-6	TRBV5-1	-	once	CASSISWGWDSPLHF	TGCGCCAGCAGCATTTCGTGGGGGTGGGATTCACCCCTCCACTTT
TRBJ1-1	TRBV20-1	-	-	CSAPPRVNTEAFF	TGCAGTGCTCCCCCCAGGGTAAACACTGAAGCTTTCTTT
TRBJ2-2	TRBV25-1	-	-	CASSVWGANTGELFF	TGTGCCAGCAGCGTCTGGGGCGCGAACACCGGGGAGCTGTTTTTT
TRBJ1-1	TRBV7-2	-	-	CASSLADPYTEAFF	TGTGCCAGCAGCTTAGCGGACCCTTACACTGAAGCTTTCTTT
TRBJ2-3	TRBV9	-	once	CASSVGYGVRGTDTQYF	TGTGCCAGCAGCGTAGGATATGGCGTCCGCGGCACAGATACGCAGTATTTT
TRBJ2-2	TRBV5-1	TRBD1	many	CASSNRQGRSGELFF	TGCGCCAGCAGCAACCGACAGGGGAGATCCGGGGAGCTGTTTTTT
TRBJ1-6	TRBV10-3	-	-	CAISAVGFTINSPLHF	TGTGCCATCAGTGCGGTAGGGTTTACCATTAATTCACCCCTCCACTTT
TRBJ1-3	TRBV9	-	many	CASSVSGNAGNTIYF	TGTGCCAGCAGCGTATCGGGAAACGCTGGAAACACCATATATTTT
TRBJ1-2	TRBV24-1	TRBD1	many	CATSDPPGQGIGGYTF	TGTGCCACCAGTGATCCGCCGGGACAGGGAATCGGTGGCTACACCTTC
TRBJ2-1	TRBV10-3	TRBD2	-	CATRTSGQNEQFF	TGTGCCACGCGGACTAGCGGCCAAAATGAGCAGTTCTTC
TRBJ2-7	TRBV12-3/TRBV12-4	-	many	CASSRQPTSYEQYF	TGTGCCAGCAGCAGACAGCCCACATCCTACGAGCAGTACTTC
TRBJ2-1	TRBV6-4	TRBD2	many	CASSEGLAGDNEQFF	TGTGCCAGCAGTGAAGGACTAGCGGGAGACAATGAGCAGTTCTTC
TRBJ1-2	TRBV10-3	-	-	CAITKTGTDYGYTF	TGTGCCATCACAAAGACCGGGACCGACTATGGCTACACCTTC
TRBJ1-5	TRBV15	-	few	CATSRGGISNQPQHF	TGTGCCACCAGCAGGGGGGGGATTAGCAATCAGCCCCAGCATTTT
TRBJ1-1	TRBV5-1	-	many	CASSLAVGMNTEAFF	TGCGCCAGCAGCTTGGCCGTAGGGATGAACACTGAAGCTTTCTTT
TRBJ2-3	TRBV15	-	-	CATSRARGSPDTQYF	TGTGCCACCAGCAGAGCGCGTGGGAGCCCAGATACGCAGTATTTT
TRBJ2-2	TRBV27	-	few	CASKTGPGELFF	TGTGCCAGCAAAACAGGGCCCGGGGAGCTGTTTTTT
TRBJ1-2	TRBV10-1	-	-	CASSESANYGYTF	TGCGCCAGCAGTGAGTCCGCTAACTATGGCTACACCTTC
TRBJ1-5	TRBV27	TRBD1	few	CASRGTGSNQPQHF	TGTGCCAGCAGGGGGACAGGGAGCAATCAGCCCCAGCATTTT
TRBJ1-4	TRBV7-8	-	many	CASSFSSPNEKLFF	TGTGCCAGCAGCTTCTCATCGCCCAATGAAAAACTGTTTTTT
TRBJ2-7	TRBV2	-	-	CASQQGSEQYF	TGTGCCAGCCAACAGGGTTCCGAGCAGTACTTC
TRBJ1-1	TRBV19	-	many	CASSTKGGTTEAFF	TGTGCCAGTAGCACGAAGGGGGGGACCACTGAAGCTTTCTTT
TRBJ2-5	TRBV9	-	many	CASSEQGLTKETQYF	TGTGCCAGCAGCGAACAGGGTCTTACCAAAGAGACCCAGTACTTC
TRBJ1-6	TRBV4-1	TRBD1	many	CASSQGGQGTQNSPLHF	TGCGCCAGCAGCCAAGGGGGACAGGGGACCCAAAATTCACCCCTCCACTTT
TRBJ1-5	TRBV13	-	-	CASSLGDTNQPQHF	TGTGCCAGCAGCCTGGGGGACACCAATCAGCCCCAGCATTTT
TRBJ1-1	TRBV5-5	-	-	CASSLDSGREAFF	TGTGCCAGCAGCTTAGATTCGGGCAGAGAAGCTTTCTTT